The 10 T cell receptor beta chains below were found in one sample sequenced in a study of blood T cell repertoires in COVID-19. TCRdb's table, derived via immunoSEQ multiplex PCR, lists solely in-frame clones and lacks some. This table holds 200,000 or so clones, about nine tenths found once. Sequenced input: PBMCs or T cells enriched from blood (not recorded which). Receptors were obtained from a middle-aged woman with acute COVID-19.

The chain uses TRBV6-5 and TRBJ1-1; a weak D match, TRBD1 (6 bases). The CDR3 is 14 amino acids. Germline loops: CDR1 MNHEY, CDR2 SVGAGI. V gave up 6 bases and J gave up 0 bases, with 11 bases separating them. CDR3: CASRSTGVNTEAFF. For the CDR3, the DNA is TGTGCCAGCAGATCGACAGGAGTGAACACTGAAGCTTTCTTT.

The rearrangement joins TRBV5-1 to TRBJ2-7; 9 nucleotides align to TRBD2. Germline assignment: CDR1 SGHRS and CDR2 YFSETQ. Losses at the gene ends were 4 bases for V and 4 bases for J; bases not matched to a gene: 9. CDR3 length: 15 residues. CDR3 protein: CASSARAGGRYEQYV. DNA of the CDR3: TGCGCCAGCAGCGCACGAGCGGGGGGAAGGTACGAGCAGTACGTC.

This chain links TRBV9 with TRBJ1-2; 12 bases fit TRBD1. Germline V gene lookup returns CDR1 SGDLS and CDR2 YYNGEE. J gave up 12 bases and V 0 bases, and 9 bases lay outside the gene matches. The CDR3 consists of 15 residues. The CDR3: CASSVAGDRGQFDTF. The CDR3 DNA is TGTGCCAGCAGCGTAGCAGGGGACAGGGGGCAATTCGACACCTTC.

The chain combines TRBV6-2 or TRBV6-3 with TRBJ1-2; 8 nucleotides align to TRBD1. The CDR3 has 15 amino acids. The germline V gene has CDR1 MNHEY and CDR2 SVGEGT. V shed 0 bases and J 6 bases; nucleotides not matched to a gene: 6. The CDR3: CASSYSAGGGDGYTF. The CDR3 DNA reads TGTGCCAGCAGTTACTCGGCAGGGGGCGGAGATGGCTACACCTTC.

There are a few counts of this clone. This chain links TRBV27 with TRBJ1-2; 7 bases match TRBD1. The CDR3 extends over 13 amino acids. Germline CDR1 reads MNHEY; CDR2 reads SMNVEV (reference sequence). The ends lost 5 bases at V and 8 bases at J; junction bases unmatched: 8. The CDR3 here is CASSPLTGSGYTF. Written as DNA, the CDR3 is TGTGCCAGCAGTCCCCTGACAGGGTCCGGCTACACCTTC.

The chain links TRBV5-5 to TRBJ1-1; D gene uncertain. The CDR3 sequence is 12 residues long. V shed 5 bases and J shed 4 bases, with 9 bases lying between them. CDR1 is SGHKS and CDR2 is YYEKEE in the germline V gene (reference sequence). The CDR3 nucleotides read TGTGCCAGCAGGGAGGGCGGCACTGAAGCTTTCTTT. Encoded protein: CASREGGTEAFF.

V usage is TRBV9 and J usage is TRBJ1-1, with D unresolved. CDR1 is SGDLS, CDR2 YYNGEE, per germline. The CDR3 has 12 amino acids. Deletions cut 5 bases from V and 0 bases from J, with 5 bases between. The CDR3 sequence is CASSGLNTEAFF. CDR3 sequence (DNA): TGTGCCAGCAGTGGGCTGAACACTGAAGCTTTCTTT. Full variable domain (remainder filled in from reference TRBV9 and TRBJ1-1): DSGVTQTPKHLITATGQRVTLRCSPRSGDLSVYWYQQSLDQGLQFLIQYYNGEERAKGNILERFSAQQFPDLHSELNLSSLELGDSALYFCASSGLNTEAFFGQGTRLTVV.

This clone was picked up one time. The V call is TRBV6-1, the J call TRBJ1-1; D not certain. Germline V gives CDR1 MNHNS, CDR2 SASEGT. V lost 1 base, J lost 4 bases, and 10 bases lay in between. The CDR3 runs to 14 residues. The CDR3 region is CASSEDRVSTEAFF. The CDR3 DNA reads TGTGCCAGCAGTGAAGATCGGGTTAGCACTGAAGCTTTCTTT.

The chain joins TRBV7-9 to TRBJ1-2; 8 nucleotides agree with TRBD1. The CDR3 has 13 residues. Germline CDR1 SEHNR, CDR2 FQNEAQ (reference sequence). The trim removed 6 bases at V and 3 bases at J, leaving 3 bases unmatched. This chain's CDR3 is CASSKTGDYGYTF. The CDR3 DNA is TGTGCCAGCAGTAAGACAGGGGACTATGGCTACACCTTC.

The CDR3 protein is CASIETYEQYV. CDR3 nucleotides: TGTGCCAGCATCGAGACCTACGAGCAGTACGTC. The V and J genes are TRBV12-3 or TRBV12-4 and TRBJ2-7; unclear D gene. The V and J ends lost 7 bases and 2 bases respectively, with 6 bases between them. The CDR3 is made up of 11 amino acids.